This passage covers 19 T cell receptor beta chains from one sample sequenced in a study of T cells after yellow fever vaccination. TCRdb re-derived calls from the 5' RACE reads in MiXCR, one entry per CDR3 protein. The data show about 5,800 distinct CDR3 sequences, with roughly 6% seen just once and under 75% held by the top ten. Material: PBMCs, either bulk or a sorted T-cell subset (CD4+, CD8+, memory, or dextramer-sorted; not recorded which), obtained around 15 days after the first yellow fever vaccination. These receptors all come from a man between 18 and 35 years old who received the YFV17D yellow fever vaccine.

This clonotype is deemed medium-sized (0.01 to 0.1%). This chain connects TRBV25-1 to TRBJ1-5, with D perhaps matching TRBD1 (5 bases). The germline V gene has CDR1 MGHDK and CDR2 SYGVNS. Trimming removed 3 bases at V and 1 base at J, with 13 bases between. The CDR3 has 16 residues. CDR3 nucleotides: TGTGCCAGCAGTGACCGGGCCTGGGACAGCAATCAGCCCCAGCATTTT. This sequence encodes CASSDRAWDSNQPQHF.

A word on this clonotype: This may be a read error: a much more frequent sequence differs by one nucleotide. V and J are TRBV20-1 and TRBJ1-5, with D hard to call. The CDR3 runs to 14 residues. CDR1 and CDR2 from the germline V gene are DFQATT and SNEGSKA (reference sequence). The CDR3 DNA reads TGCAGTGCTAGTCCGAACAGTGACAATCAGCGCCAGCATTTT. It yields the protein CSASPNSDNQRQHF.

This clonotype has at least ten counts. The CDR3 loop is CASSQDYRLAGKLIDTQYF. The DNA for the CDR3 is TGTGCCAGCAGCCAAGATTATCGGCTAGCGGGAAAACTAATAGATACGCAGTATTTT. This chain links TRBV3-1 with TRBJ2-3, with 9 bases identical to TRBD2. This CDR3 has 19 residues. V lost 0 bases to trimming and J lost 5 bases; unmatched junction nucleotides: 15. Germline CDR1 LGHDT, CDR2 YNNKEL (reference sequence).

This clonotype was seen repeatedly, ten times or more. The rearrangement links TRBV18 to TRBJ1-1; the D gene is possibly TRBD1 (5 bases). The CDR3 is made up of 14 amino acids. Trimming took 3 bases from V and 5 from J, leaving 13 bases between them. The germline V gene encodes CDR1 KGHSH and CDR2 LQKENI. Written as DNA, the CDR3 is TGTGCCAGCTCACCCGCGGCGGGGGATACTGAAGCTTTCTTT. Encoded protein: CASSPAAGDTEAFF. Supplemented by reference TRBV18 and TRBJ1-1, the full variable domain reads NAGVMQNPRHLVRRRGQEARLRCSPMKGHSHVYWYRQLPEEGLKFMVYLQKENIIDESGMPKERFSAEFPKEGPSILRIQQVVRGDSAAYFCASSPAAGDTEAFFGQGTRLTVV.

The sample holds many counts of this clonotype. The chain joins TRBV5-4 to TRBJ2-7, with 7 bases identical to TRBD1. Germline V gene lookup returns CDR1 SGHNT and CDR2 YYREEE (reference sequence). With 3 bases clipped from V and 6 bases from J, the junction kept 9 bases outside the gene matches. The CDR3 has 14 amino acids. CDR3 bases: TGTGCCAGCAGCTCGGACAGGATCGTTTCCGAGCAGTACGTC. This gives the protein CASSSDRIVSEQYV.

The sample holds many counts of this clonotype. The chain combines TRBV10-3 with TRBJ2-3; either TRBD1 or TRBD2 may fit D (5 bases each). V lost 5 bases, J lost 1 base, and 19 bases lay in between. Germline loops: CDR1 ENHRY, CDR2 SYGVKD. This CDR3 is 17 amino acids long. The DNA of the CDR3 is TGTGCCATCAGTACTCACGGGGCCAGAGATGGCACAGATACGCAGTATTTT. Amino acids: CAISTHGARDGTDTQYF.

This clonotype was detected ten times or more. The rearrangement uses TRBV7-9 and TRBJ1-5; TRBD1 matches 7 bases. CDR3 length: 16 residues. Germline loops: CDR1 SEHNR, CDR2 FQNEAQ (reference sequence). J was trimmed by 3 bases and V by 1 base; bases with no gene match: 6. This CDR3 is CASSLGQGGYNQPQHF. DNA of the CDR3: TGTGCCAGCAGCTTAGGCCAGGGGGGTTACAATCAGCCCCAGCATTTT.

Ten or more counts support this clonotype. CDR3 nucleotides: TGTGCCAGCAGTTGGGGGGGGATTGAATACGAGCAGTACTTC. Amino acid sequence: CASSWGGIEYEQYF. The rearrangement joins TRBV12-3 or TRBV12-4 to TRBJ2-7; the match to TRBD2 covers 7 bases. The V gene end was trimmed by 4 bases and the J gene end by 4 bases; junction bases not matched to a gene: 7. The CDR3 consists of 14 residues.

This clonotype was found many times. The chain recombines TRBV27 with TRBJ2-7; D is unclear. The ends were cut back, 3 bases at V and 2 bases at J, with 11 bases in the middle. There are 14 residues in the CDR3. CDR1 is MNHEY and CDR2 is SMNVEV in the germline V gene (reference sequence). The CDR3 sequence: CASSFAQPTYEQYF. The CDR3 DNA reads TGTGCCAGCAGTTTTGCACAGCCCACCTACGAGCAGTACTTC.

This clonotype was recorded a few times. This chain links TRBV20-1 with TRBJ1-2; D is unresolved. The CDR3 is 16 amino acids. Germline CDR1 and CDR2: DFQATT and SNEGSKA (reference sequence). The V end was cut by 6 bases, the J end by 2 bases, with 22 bases between. The DNA of the CDR3 is TGCAGTGCCCGGCGTAGGGAATTCGGATTCAACTATGGCTACACCTTC. Its translation is CSARRREFGFNYGYTF.

This clonotype has ten or more counts. V and J are TRBV7-6 and TRBJ1-5; D is perhaps TRBD1 (6 bases). The V gene lost 7 bases and the J gene lost 9 bases, with 25 bases spanning the gap. This CDR3 is 16 amino acids long. Germline CDR1 is SGHVS and CDR2 is FNYEAQ. The CDR3 sequence is CASIWGARTLSRPQHF. In nucleotides, the CDR3 is TGTGCCAGCATCTGGGGGGCTCGTACCCTCTCGAGGCCCCAGCATTTT.

The gene calls are TRBV7-2 and TRBJ2-7; D is undetermined. The V gene lost 6 bases and the J gene lost 2 bases, with 8 bases spanning the gap. This CDR3 comprises 12 residues. The V gene's germline CDR1 is SGHTA and CDR2 FQGNSA. In DNA, the CDR3 is TGTGCCAGCAGGCGCTCAACCTACGAGCAGTACTTC. Its translation: CASRRSTYEQYF.

At least ten counts were recorded for this clonotype. V usage is TRBV11-2 and J usage is TRBJ2-3; weak D call: TRBD1 (6 bases). With 5 bases removed from V and 0 bases from J, the gap between germline ends came to 24 bases. The CDR3 has 19 amino acids. Germline V CDR1 and CDR2: SGHAT, FQNNGV. CDR3: CASSKLSGTPPFSTDTQYF. DNA of the CDR3: TGTGCCAGCAGCAAGCTAAGTGGGACACCCCCATTTAGCACAGATACGCAGTATTTT.

This clonotype showed up many times. The chain uses TRBV7-2 and TRBJ1-4, with 8 bases matching TRBD1. The CDR3 is 16 amino acids. With 5 bases clipped from V and 1 base from J, the junction kept 6 bases outside the gene matches. The germline V gene encodes CDR1 SGHTA and CDR2 FQGNSA. CDR3 protein: CASSLQGAGTNEKLFF. CDR3 in DNA: TGTGCCAGCAGCCTCCAGGGGGCGGGAACTAATGAAAAACTGTTTTTT.

This clonotype has ten or more counts. The V call is TRBV24-1, the J call TRBJ2-5, with a weak D call TRBD1 (6 bases). V shed 4 bases and J shed 0 bases, with 14 bases lying between them. The CDR3 spans 16 residues. Germline-derived CDR1 and CDR2 are KGHDR and SFDVKD. The CDR3 sequence is CATSDPDRPNQETQYF. The CDR3 DNA follows: TGTGCCACCAGTGACCCCGACAGGCCTAACCAAGAGACCCAGTACTTC.

This clonotype appeared many times. The J gene is TRBJ1-2, the V gene TRBV7-3, with a possible D match to TRBD1 (5 bases). Trimming stripped 5 bases from V and 10 bases from J, with 17 bases between. The CDR3 has 13 amino acids. Germline V gene sequence: CDR1 SGHTA, CDR2 FQGTGA. The CDR3: CASSPGQGRYYTF. The CDR3 DNA reads as TGTGCCAGCAGCCCTGGGCAGGGTCGCTACTACACCTTC.

There are many counts of this clonotype. The rearrangement uses TRBV27 and TRBJ2-1; 7 bases agree with TRBD2. This CDR3 is 13 amino acids long. The J segment lost 9 bases and the V segment lost 5 bases, leaving 7 bases of the junction unmatched. Germline V gene lookup returns CDR1 MNHEY and CDR2 SMNVEV (reference sequence). CDR3 sequence: CASSSGVLTEQFF. The CDR3 region has the DNA TGTGCCAGCAGTAGCGGGGTTCTCACTGAGCAGTTCTTC.

This clonotype was observed many times. The rearrangement uses TRBV7-2 and TRBJ1-5; the D is unclear. CDR3 length: 16 amino acids. Germline V lookup: CDR1 SGHTA, CDR2 FQGNSA. Deletions cut 1 base from V and 4 bases from J, with 14 bases between. CDR3 bases: TGTGCCAGCAGCTTAGGGCAGGCGCGTGGGAATCAGCCCCAGCATTTT. Translating gives CASSLGQARGNQPQHF.

Many counts were recorded for this clonotype. In nucleotides, the CDR3 is TGTGCCAGCAGTTTATGGGACAGGGACGGCTACACCTTC. This translates into CASSLWDRDGYTF. The chain uses TRBV12-3 or TRBV12-4 and TRBJ1-2, with 9 nucleotides matching TRBD1. The trim removed 2 bases at V and 8 bases at J, leaving 3 bases unmatched. This CDR3 is 13 amino acids long.